The T cell receptor (beta chain) under discussion was sequenced for a study of CD8+ T cells in alopecia areata. Across the whole study: Severity was scored as percentage of affected scalp area in treated patients. Overall study results and limits: A large proportion of expanded lesional clones were detected persisting in scalp and blood during tofacitinib. Clonality in lesional scalp, especially alopecia totalis/universalis, exceeded that of normal scalp.

This clone was found a few times. Its target is unknown. Investigators isolated RNA and reverse transcribed it into cDNA to act as the sequencing template. Profiled with immunoSEQ multiplex PCR; TCRdb holds only in-frame clones, not every one. This sample has approximately 200,000 clones, with 60% to 70% found just once. As for treatment: oral pan-JAK inhibitor, 5-10 mg twice daily. Researchers took lesional scalp punch biopsies and peripheral blood from people who were alopecia areata patients. The CDR3 has 15 residues. Germline V CDR1 and CDR2: SGHAT, FQDESV (reference sequence). The trim removed 3 bases at V and 1 base at J, leaving 3 bases unmatched.

V and J are TRBV11-1 and TRBJ1-1, with 9 bases lining up with TRBD1. The sequences come from CD4+ T cells sorted from blood, collected at week 4, from a patient treated with tofacitinib. This TCR was sampled from a human donor with alopecia areata. As DNA, the CDR3 is TGTGCCAGCAGCTTGACAGGGGGTGCGAACACTGAAGCTTTCTTT. Translated, it gives CASSLTGGANTEAFF.